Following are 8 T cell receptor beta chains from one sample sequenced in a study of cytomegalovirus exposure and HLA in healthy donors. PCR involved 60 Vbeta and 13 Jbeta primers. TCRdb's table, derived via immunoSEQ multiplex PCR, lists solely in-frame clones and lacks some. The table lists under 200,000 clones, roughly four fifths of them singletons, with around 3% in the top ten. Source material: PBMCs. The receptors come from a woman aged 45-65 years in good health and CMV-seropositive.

CDR3 DNA: TGTGCCAGCAGCTTTAGGGGCTACGAGCAGTACTTC. Translated: CASSFRGYEQYF. This chain connects TRBV5-6 to TRBJ2-7; tentative D call: TRBD1 (5 bases). CDR1 SGHDT and CDR2 YYEEEE come from the germline V gene. The CDR3 totals 12 residues. Trimming removed 2 bases at V and 3 bases at J, with 6 bases between.

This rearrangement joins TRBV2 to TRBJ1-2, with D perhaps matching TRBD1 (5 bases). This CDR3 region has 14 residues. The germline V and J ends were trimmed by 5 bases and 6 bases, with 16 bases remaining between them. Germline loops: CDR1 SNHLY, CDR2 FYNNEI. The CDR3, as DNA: TGTGCCAGCAGTCCCTCGCCCAGGGTGGATGGCTACACCTTC. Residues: CASSPSPRVDGYTF.

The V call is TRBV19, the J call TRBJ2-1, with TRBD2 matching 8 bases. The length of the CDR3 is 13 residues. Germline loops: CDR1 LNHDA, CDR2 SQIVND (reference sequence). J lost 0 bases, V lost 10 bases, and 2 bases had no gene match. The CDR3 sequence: CATGGYSYNEQFF. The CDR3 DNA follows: TGTGCCACGGGGGGGTACTCCTACAATGAGCAGTTCTTC.

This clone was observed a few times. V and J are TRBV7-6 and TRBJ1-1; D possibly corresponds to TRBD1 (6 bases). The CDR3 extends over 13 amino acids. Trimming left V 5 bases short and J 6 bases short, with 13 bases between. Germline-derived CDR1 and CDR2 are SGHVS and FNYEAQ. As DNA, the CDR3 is TGTGCCAGCAGCCCCAGGGGACGCCCTGAAGCTTTCTTT. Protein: CASSPRGRPEAFF.

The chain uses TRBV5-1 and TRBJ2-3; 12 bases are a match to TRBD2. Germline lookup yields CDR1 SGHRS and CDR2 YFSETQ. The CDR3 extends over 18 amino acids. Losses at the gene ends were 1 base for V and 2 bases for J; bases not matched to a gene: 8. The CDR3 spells CASSLFGLAGHHTDTQYF. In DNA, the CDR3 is TGCGCCAGCAGCTTGTTCGGACTAGCGGGGCACCACACAGATACGCAGTATTTT. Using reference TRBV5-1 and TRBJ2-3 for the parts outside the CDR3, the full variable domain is KAGVTQTPRYLIKTRGQQVTLSCSPISGHRSVSWYQQTPGQGLQFLFEYFSETQRNKGNFPGRFSGRQFSNSRSEMNVSTLELGDSALYLCASSLFGLAGHHTDTQYFGPGTRLTVL.

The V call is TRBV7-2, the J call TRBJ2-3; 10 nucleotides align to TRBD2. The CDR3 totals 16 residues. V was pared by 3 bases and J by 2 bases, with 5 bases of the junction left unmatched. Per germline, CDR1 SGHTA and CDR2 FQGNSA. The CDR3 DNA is TGTGCCAGCAGCTTGGGACTAGCGAGCTCCACAGATACGCAGTATTTT. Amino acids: CASSLGLASSTDTQYF.

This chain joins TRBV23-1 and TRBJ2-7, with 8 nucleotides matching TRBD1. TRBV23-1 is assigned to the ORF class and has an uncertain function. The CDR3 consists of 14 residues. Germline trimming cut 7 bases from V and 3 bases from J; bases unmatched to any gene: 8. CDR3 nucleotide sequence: TGCGCCAGCACCGAGACAGGGGAGTTCTACGAGCAGTACTTC. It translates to CASTETGEFYEQYF.

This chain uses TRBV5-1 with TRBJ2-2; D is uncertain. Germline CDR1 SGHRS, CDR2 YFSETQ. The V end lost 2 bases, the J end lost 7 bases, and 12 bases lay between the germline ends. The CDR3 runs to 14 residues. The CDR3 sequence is CASSFFASVGELFF. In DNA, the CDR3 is TGCGCCAGCAGCTTCTTTGCGTCGGTCGGGGAGCTGTTTTTT.